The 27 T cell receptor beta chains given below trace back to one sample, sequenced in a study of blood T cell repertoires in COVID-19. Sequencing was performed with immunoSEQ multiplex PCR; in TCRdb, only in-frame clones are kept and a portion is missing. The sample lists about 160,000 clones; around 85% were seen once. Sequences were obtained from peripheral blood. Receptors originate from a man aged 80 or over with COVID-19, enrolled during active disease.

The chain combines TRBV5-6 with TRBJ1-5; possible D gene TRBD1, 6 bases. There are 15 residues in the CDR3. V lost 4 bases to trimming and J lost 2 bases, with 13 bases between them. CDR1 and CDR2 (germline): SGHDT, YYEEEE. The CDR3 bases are TGTGCCAGCAGCCCCTACAGGGTCCGCAATCAGCCCCAGCATTTT. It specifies CASSPYRVRNQPQHF.

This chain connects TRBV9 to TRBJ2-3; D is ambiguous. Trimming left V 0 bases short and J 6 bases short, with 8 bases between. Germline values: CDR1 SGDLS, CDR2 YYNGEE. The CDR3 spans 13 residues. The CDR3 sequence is CASSVGDRDTQYF. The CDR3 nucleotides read TGTGCCAGCAGCGTAGGAGATCGGGATACGCAGTATTTT.

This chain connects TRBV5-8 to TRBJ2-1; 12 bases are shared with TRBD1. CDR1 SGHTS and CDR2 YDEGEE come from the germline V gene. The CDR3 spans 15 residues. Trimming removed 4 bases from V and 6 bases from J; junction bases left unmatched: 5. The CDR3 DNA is TGTGCCAGCAGCCCCGGGACAGGGGGCGCCAATGAGCAGTTCTTC. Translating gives CASSPGTGGANEQFF.

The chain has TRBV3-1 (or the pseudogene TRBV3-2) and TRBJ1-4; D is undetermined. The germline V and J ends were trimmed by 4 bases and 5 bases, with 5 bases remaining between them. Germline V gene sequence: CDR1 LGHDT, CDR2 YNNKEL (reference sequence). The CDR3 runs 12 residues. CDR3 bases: TGTGCCAGCAGCCCCTTGAATGAAAAACTGTTTTTT. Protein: CASSPLNEKLFF.

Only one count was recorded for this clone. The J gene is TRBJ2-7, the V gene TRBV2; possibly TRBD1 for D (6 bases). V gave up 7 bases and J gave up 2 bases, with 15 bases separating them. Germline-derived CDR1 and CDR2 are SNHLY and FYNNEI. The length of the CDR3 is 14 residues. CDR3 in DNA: TGTGCCAGCAACGAACAGGGAAGCCCCTACGAGCAGTACTTC. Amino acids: CASNEQGSPYEQYF.

CDR3 region: CASSSLTGPGELFF. CDR3 nucleotides: TGTGCCAGCAGCTCGTTGACAGGACCCGGGGAGCTGTTTTTT. This chain joins TRBV5-8 and TRBJ2-2; D perhaps matches TRBD1 (6 bases). V shed 3 bases and J shed 6 bases, with 12 bases lying between them. Germline CDR1 is SGHTS and CDR2 is YDEGEE. There are 14 residues in the CDR3.

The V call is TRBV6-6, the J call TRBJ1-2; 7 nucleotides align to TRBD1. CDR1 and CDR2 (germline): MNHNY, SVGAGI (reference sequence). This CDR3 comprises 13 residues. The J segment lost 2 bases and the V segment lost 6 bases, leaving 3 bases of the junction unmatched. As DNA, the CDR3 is TGTGCCAGCAGAATGACAGGGAACTATGGCTACACCTTC. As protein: CASRMTGNYGYTF.

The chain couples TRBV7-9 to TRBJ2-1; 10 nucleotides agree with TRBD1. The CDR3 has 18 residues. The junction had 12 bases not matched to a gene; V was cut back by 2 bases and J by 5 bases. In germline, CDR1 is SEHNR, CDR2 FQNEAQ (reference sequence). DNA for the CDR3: TGTGCCAGCAGCTTACAGCACGGGTTCGGGACAGGGGACAATGAGCAGTTCTTC. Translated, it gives CASSLQHGFGTGDNEQFF.

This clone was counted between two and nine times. In DNA, the CDR3 is TGTGCCAGCTCACCACCGGGCAGGGGGCGCGAGAACACTGAAGCTTTCTTT. Translated, it gives CASSPPGRGRENTEAFF. The V and J genes are TRBV18 and TRBJ1-1, with 8 bases that match TRBD1. The CDR3 is 17 amino acids. V shed 0 bases and J 1 base; nucleotides not matched to a gene: 7. Germline V gives CDR1 KGHSH, CDR2 LQKENI.

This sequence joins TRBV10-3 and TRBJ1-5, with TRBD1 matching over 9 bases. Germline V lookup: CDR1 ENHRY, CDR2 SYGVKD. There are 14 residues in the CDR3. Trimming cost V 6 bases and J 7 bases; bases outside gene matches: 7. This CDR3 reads CAIRGDRDRQPQHF. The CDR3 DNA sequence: TGTGCCATCAGGGGGGACAGGGATAGACAGCCCCAGCATTTT.

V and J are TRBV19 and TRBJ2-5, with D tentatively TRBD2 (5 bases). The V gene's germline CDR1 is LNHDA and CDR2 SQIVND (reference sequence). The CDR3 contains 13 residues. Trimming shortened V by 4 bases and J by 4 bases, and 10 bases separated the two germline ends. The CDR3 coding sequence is TGTGCCAGTAGTACGCGGGCTCGAGAGACCCAGTACTTC. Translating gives CASSTRARETQYF.

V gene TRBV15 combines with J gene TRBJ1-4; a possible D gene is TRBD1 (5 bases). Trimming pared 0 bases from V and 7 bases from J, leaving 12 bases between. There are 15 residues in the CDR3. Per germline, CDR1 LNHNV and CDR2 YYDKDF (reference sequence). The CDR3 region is CATSRDPGLGEKLFF. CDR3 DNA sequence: TGTGCCACCAGCAGAGATCCAGGGTTGGGTGAAAAACTGTTTTTT. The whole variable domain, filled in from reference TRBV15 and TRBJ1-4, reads DAMVIQNPRYQVTQFGKPVTLSCSQTLNHNVMYWYQQKSSQAPKLLFHYYDKDFNNEADTPDNFQSRRPNTSFCFLDIRSPGLGDTAMYLCATSRDPGLGEKLFFGSGTQLSVL.

CDR3 sequence: CASSLGILRNEQFF. Here the CDR3 DNA reads TGCGCCAGCAGCTTGGGAATATTACGGAATGAGCAGTTCTTC. This sequence joins TRBV5-1 and TRBJ2-1; D is unclear. V was trimmed by 0 bases and J by 7 bases, leaving 11 bases between them. CDR1 and CDR2 (germline): SGHRS, YFSETQ. This CDR3 contains 14 residues.

Written as DNA, the CDR3 is TGTGCCAGCAGCGGAGCTTCCGGGACTAACACGTATTTT. It yields the protein CASSGASGTNTYF. The chain has TRBV9 and TRBJ2-3; 7 bases line up with TRBD2. CDR3 length: 13 residues. V lost 3 bases and J lost 14; bases outside the gene matches: 12. CDR1 is SGDLS and CDR2 is YYNGEE in the germline V gene.

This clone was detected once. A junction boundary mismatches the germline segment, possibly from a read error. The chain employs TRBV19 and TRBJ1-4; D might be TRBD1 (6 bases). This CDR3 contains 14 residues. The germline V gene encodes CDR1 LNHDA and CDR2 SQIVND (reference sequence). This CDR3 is CASSILGANEKLFF. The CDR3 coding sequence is TGTGCCAGTAGTATTCTGGGGGCTAACGAAAAACTGTTTTTT.

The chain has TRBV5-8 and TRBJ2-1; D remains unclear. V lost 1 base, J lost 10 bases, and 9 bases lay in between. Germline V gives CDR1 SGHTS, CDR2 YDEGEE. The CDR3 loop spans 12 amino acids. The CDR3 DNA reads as TGTGCCAGCAGCTTGTCGTGGCAGGAGCAGTTCTTC. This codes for CASSLSWQEQFF.

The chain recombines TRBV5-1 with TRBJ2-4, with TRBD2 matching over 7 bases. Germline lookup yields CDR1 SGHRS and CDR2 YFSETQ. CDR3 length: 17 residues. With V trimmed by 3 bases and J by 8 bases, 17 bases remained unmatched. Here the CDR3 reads CASSSSLTAVGRDIQYF. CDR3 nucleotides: TGCGCCAGCAGCTCTAGTTTGACTGCAGTGGGGAGGGACATTCAGTACTTC.

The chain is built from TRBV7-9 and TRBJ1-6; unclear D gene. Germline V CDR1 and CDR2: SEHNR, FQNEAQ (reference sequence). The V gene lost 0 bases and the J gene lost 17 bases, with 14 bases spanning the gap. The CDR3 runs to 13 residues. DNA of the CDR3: TGTGCCAGCAGCTTAGCGGGCGGCAGAGGGATCCACTTT. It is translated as CASSLAGGRGIHF.

The CDR3 reads CASSPQPGGNTEAFF. CDR3 DNA: TGTGCCAGCTCACCACAACCCGGAGGGAACACTGAAGCTTTCTTT. The gene calls are TRBV18 and TRBJ1-1; D uncertain. V was trimmed by 1 base and J by 1 base, leaving 10 bases between them. Germline loops: CDR1 KGHSH, CDR2 LQKENI. This CDR3 has 15 amino acids.

The CDR3 loop is CASSFGQQETQYF. For the CDR3, the DNA is TGTGCCAGCAGCTTCGGACAGCAAGAGACCCAGTACTTC. The chain recombines TRBV9 with TRBJ2-5; D possibly corresponds to TRBD1 (6 bases). Germline CDR1 is SGDLS and CDR2 is YYNGEE. This CDR3 contains 13 residues. Deletions cut 4 bases from V and 2 bases from J, with 9 bases between.

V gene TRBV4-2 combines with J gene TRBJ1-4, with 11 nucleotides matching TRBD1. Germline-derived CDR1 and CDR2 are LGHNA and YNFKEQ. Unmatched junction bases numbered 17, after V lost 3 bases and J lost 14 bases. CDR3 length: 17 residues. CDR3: CASSHFPGQGGRERLFF. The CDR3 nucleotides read TGTGCCAGCAGCCATTTCCCGGGACAGGGGGGGAGGGAAAGGCTGTTTTTT.

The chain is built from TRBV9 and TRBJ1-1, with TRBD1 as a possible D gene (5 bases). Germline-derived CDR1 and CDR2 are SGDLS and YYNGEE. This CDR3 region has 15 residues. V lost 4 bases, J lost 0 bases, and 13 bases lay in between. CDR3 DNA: TGTGCCAGCAGCCCGCGGGGGAGTATGAACACTGAAGCTTTCTTT. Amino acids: CASSPRGSMNTEAFF.

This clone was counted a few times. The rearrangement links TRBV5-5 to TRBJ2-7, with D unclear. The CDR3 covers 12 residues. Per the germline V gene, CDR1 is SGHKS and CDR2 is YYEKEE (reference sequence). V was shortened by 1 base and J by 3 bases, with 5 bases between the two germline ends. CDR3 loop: CASSLTVYEQYF. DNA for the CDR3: TGTGCCAGCAGCTTGACAGTCTACGAGCAGTACTTC.

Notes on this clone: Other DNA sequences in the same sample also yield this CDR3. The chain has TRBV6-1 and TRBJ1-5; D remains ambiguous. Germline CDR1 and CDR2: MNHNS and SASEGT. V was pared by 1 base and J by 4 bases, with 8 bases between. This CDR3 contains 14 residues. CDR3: CASSEGAVNQPQHF. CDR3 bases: TGTGCCAGCAGTGAAGGGGCAGTAAATCAGCCCCAGCATTTT.

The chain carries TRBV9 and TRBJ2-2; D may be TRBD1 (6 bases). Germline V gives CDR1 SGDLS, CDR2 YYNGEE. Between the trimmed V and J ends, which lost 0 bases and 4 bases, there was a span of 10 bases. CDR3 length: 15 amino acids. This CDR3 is CASSVGGPATGELFF. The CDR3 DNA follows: TGTGCCAGCAGCGTAGGGGGGCCGGCCACCGGGGAGCTGTTTTTT.

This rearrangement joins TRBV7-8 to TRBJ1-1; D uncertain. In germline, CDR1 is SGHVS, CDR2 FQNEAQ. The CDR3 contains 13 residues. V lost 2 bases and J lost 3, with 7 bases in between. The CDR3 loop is CASSLTAHTEAFF. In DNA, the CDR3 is TGTGCCAGCAGCTTAACAGCACACACTGAAGCTTTCTTT. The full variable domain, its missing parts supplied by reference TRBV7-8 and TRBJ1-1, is GAGVSQSPRYKVAKRGQDVALRCDPISGHVSLFWYQQALGQGPEFLTYFQNEAQLDKSGLPSDRFFAERPEGSVSTLKIQRTQQEDSAVYLCASSLTAHTEAFFGQGTRLTVV.

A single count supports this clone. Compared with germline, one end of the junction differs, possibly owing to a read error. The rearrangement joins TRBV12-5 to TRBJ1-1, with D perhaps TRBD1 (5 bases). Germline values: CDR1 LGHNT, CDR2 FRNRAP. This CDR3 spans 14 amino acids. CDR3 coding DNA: TGTGCTAGTGGGTTGGGCAGGGTGAACACTGAAGCTTTCTTT. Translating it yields CASGLGRVNTEAFF. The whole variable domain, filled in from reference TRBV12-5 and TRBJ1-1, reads DARVTQTPRHKVTEMGQEVTMRCQPILGHNTVFWYRQTMMQGLELLAYFRNRAPLDDSGMPKDRFSAEMPDATLATLKIQPSEPRDSAVYFCASGLGRVNTEAFFGQGTRLTVV.